Following are 10 T cell receptor beta chains from one sample sequenced in a study. Each CDR3 protein is one row after TCRdb ran MiXCR on the 5' RACE reads. The table lists 10,000 to 15,000 distinct CDR3 sequences, less than 25% of them singletons. What was sequenced was naive CD4+ T cells sorted from blood. The subset was: naive CD4+ T cells, CD4+CD45RA+CD25-. Every receptor here comes from a female donor with breast cancer.

This clonotype was observed many times. V is TRBV7-9 and J is TRBJ2-7, with D unclear. This CDR3 contains 15 residues. Trimming removed 1 base from V and 0 bases from J, with 10 bases in between. The V gene's germline CDR1 is SEHNR and CDR2 FQNEAQ (reference sequence). Here the CDR3 reads CASSLEGSSSYEQYF. The CDR3 DNA sequence: TGTGCCAGCAGCTTAGAAGGGTCGAGCTCCTACGAGCAGTACTTC.

This clonotype has ten or more counts. V and J are TRBV12-3 or TRBV12-4 and TRBJ2-1; D is undetermined. The CDR3 contains 14 residues. Trimming left V 3 bases short and J 5 bases short, with 11 bases between. The CDR3 reads CASSFRARNNEQFF. CDR3 DNA sequence: TGTGCCAGCAGTTTCCGGGCACGAAACAATGAGCAGTTCTTC.

This clonotype has just a few counts. The chain is built from TRBV7-8 and TRBJ1-5; 7 positions match TRBD1. Germline-derived CDR1 and CDR2 are SGHVS and FQNEAQ. With 2 bases clipped from V and 2 bases from J, the junction kept 6 bases outside the gene matches. There are 16 residues in the CDR3. DNA of the CDR3: TGTGCCAGCAGCTTAATGGTCAGGGGGGGCAATCAGCCCCAGCATTTT. Protein sequence: CASSLMVRGGNQPQHF.

This clonotype has more than one count but fewer than ten. V usage is TRBV20-1 and J usage is TRBJ2-1; 7 bases line up with TRBD2. The V gene's germline CDR1 is DFQATT and CDR2 SNEGSKA (reference sequence). V lost 3 bases to trimming and J lost 0 bases; unmatched junction nucleotides: 5. The CDR3 has 15 residues. In DNA form, the CDR3 reads TGCAGTGCTAGGGTAACTAGCGCCTCCTACAATGAGCAGTTCTTC. Residues: CSARVTSASYNEQFF.

A remark on this clonotype: Being one base from a much bigger clone, this may be a read error. The CDR3, as DNA: TGTGCCAGCACCCTGGGTGACAGGTTCTATGGCTACGCCTTC. Its protein product is CASTLGDRFYGYAF. The gene calls are TRBV6-6 and TRBJ1-2, with D maybe TRBD1 (6 bases). The CDR3 sequence is 14 residues long. Per germline, CDR1 MNHNY and CDR2 SVGAGI (reference sequence).

The chain couples TRBV5-1 to TRBJ2-1; D is unclear. Germline CDR1 reads SGHRS; CDR2 reads YFSETQ. Trimming removed 1 base at V and 3 bases at J, with 5 bases between. The length of the CDR3 is 13 residues. CDR3 sequence: CASSLSVYNEQFF. The CDR3 DNA reads as TGCGCCAGCAGCTTGAGCGTCTACAATGAGCAGTTCTTC. The variable domain in full, with the rest retrieved from reference TRBV5-1 and TRBJ2-1, is KAGVTQTPRYLIKTRGQQVTLSCSPISGHRSVSWYQQTPGQGLQFLFEYFSETQRNKGNFPGRFSGRQFSNSRSEMNVSTLELGDSALYLCASSLSVYNEQFFGPGTRLTVL.

This clonotype was picked up a small number of times. The chain is built from TRBV7-3 and TRBJ2-1; the match to TRBD2 covers 10 bases. V lost 2 bases and J lost 6; bases outside the gene matches: 4. Germline loops: CDR1 SGHTA, CDR2 FQGTGA. The CDR3 totals 15 residues. For the CDR3, the DNA is TGTGCCAGCAGCTTAGGGACTAGCGCCCTCAATGAGCAGTTCTTC. Residues: CASSLGTSALNEQFF.

This clonotype is classed as medium-sized. The gene calls are TRBV4-1 and TRBJ1-1, with D possibly matching TRBD1 (5 bases). This CDR3 is built from 15 residues. From germline, CDR1 is MGHRA and CDR2 YSYEKL. The V and J ends lost 2 bases and 3 bases respectively, with 13 bases between them. The CDR3 bases are TGCGCCAGCAGCCAACTGTGGAGGGACGACACTGAAGCTTTCTTT. It yields the protein CASSQLWRDDTEAFF.

This clonotype appeared many times. One end of the junction does not line up with germline, which may come from a read error. This rearrangement joins TRBV5-1 to TRBJ1-1; 10 positions match TRBD1. There are 15 residues in the CDR3. CDR1 and CDR2 from the germline V gene are SGHRS and YFSETQ. The CDR3 is CASSSMDRGNAEAFF. Here the CDR3 DNA reads TGCGCCAGCAGCTCGATGGACAGGGGGAACGCTGAAGCTTTCTTT.

This clonotype was observed at least ten times. This chain joins TRBV5-1 and TRBJ2-1, with D possibly being TRBD2 (6 bases). Deletions cut 0 bases from V and 1 base from J, with 11 bases between. This CDR3 spans 16 amino acids. From germline, CDR1 is SGHRS and CDR2 YFSETQ. The CDR3, as DNA: TGCGCCAGCAGCTTGGTAGCGGCCCCTTCCTACAATGAGCAGTTCTTC. Its protein product is CASSLVAAPSYNEQFF.